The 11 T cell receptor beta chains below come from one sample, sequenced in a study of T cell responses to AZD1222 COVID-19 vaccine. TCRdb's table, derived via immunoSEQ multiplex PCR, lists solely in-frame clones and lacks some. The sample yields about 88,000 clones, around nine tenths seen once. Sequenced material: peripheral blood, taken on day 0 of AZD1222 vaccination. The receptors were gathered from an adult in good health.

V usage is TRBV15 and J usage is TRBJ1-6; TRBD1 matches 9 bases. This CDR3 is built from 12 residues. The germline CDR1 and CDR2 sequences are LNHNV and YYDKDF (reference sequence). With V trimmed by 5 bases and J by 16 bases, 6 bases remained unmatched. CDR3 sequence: CATSSGQGPLHF. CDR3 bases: TGTGCCACCAGCTCGGGACAGGGTCCTCTCCACTTT.

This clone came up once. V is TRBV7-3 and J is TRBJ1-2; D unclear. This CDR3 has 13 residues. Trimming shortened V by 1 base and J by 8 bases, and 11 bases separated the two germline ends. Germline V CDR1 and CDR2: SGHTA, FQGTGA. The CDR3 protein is CASSLSGLYGYTF. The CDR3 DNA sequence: TGTGCCAGCAGCTTAAGCGGGTTGTACGGCTACACCTTC.

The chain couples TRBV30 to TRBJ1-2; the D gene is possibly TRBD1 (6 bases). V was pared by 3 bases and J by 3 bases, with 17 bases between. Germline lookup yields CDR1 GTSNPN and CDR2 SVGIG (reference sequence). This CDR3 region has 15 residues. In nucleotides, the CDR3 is TGTGCCTGGAGCTTTAGGACAGATTCTCACTATGGCTACACCTTC. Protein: CAWSFRTDSHYGYTF.

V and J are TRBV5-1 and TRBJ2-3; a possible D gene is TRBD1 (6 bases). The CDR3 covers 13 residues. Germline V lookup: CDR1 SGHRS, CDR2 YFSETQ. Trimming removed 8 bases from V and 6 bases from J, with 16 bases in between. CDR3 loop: CARGQGPGDTQYF. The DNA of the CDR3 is TGCGCCAGGGGGCAGGGGCCGGGGGATACGCAGTATTTT.

The CDR3 is CASSLGGPSTDTQYF. CDR3 bases: TGCGCCAGCAGCTTGGGGGGACCTAGCACAGATACGCAGTATTTT. The J gene is TRBJ2-3, the V gene TRBV5-1; possibly TRBD1 or TRBD2 for D (5 bases each). V lost 0 bases and J 0 bases, leaving 8 bases between the germline ends. The CDR3 length is 15 residues. Germline CDR1 reads SGHRS; CDR2 reads YFSETQ.

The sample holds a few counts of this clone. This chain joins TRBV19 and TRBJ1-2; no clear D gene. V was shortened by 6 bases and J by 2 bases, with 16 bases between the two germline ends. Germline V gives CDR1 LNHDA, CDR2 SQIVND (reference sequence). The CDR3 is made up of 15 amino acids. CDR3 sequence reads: CASRSGGEDNYGYTF. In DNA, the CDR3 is TGTGCCAGTAGGTCGGGAGGAGAGGACAACTATGGCTACACCTTC.

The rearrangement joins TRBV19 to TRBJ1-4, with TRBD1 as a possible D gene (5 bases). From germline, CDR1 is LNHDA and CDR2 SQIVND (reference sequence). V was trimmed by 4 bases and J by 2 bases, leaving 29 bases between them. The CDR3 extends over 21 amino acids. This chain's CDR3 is CASSTGLRDTGFRWTNEKLFF. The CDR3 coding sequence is TGTGCCAGTAGTACCGGATTACGAGACACAGGATTTAGGTGGACTAATGAAAAACTGTTTTTT.

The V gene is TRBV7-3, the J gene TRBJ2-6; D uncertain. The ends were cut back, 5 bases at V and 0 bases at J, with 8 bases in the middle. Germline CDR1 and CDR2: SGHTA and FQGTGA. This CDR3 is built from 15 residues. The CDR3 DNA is TGTGCCAGCAGCCGCCACGGCTCTGGGGCCAACGTCCTGACTTTC. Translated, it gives CASSRHGSGANVLTF.

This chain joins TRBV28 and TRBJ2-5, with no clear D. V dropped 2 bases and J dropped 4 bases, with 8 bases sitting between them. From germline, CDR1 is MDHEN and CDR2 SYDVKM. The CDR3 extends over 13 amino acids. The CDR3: CASSLPGRETQYF. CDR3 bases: TGTGCCAGCAGTTTACCCGGTCGAGAGACCCAGTACTTC.

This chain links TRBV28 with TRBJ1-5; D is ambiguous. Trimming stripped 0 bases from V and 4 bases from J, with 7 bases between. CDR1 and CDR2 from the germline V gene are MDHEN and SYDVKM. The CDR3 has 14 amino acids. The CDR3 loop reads CASSLWASNQPQHF. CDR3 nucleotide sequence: TGTGCCAGCAGTTTATGGGCCTCAAATCAGCCCCAGCATTTT.

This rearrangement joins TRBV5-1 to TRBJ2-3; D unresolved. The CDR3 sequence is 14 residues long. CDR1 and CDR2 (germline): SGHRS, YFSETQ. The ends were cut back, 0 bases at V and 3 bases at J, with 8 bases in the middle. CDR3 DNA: TGCGCCAGCAGCTTGGAAGACCGGACAGATACGCAGTATTTT. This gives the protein CASSLEDRTDTQYF.